A selection of T cell receptor beta chains follows, all from one sample in a study of beta chain features in type 1 diabetes. TCRdb's table, derived via immunoSEQ multiplex PCR, lists solely in-frame clones and lacks some. The sample lists 50,000 to 65,000 clones; under 55% were seen once. Sequencing was carried out using Tregs from blood. These TCRs come from a man younger than 45 with type 1 diabetes. The CDR3 runs from the conserved cysteine through the conserved F or W. A D gene is named only where the DNA matches it firmly. Size tells how often a clone was seen (once, few, many) or the class of an expanded clone, and some rows leave it out.

J | V | size | D | DNA | CDR3
TRBJ2-3 | TRBV4-2 | NA | NA | TGTGCCAGCAGCCATGACCAGAGGGAGCGCACAGATACGCAGTATTTT | CASSHDQRERTDTQYF
TRBJ1-5 | TRBV6-5 | NA | NA | TGTGCCAGCAGTTCTGGACAGACTAGCAATCAGCCCCAGCATTTT | CASSSGQTSNQPQHF
TRBJ2-3 | TRBV7-2 | few | TRBD1 | TGTGCCAGCAGCATGAACAGACAGGGGGCAACAGATACGCAGTATTTT | CASSMNRQGATDTQYF
TRBJ2-7 | TRBV23-1 | few | NA | TGCGCCAGCAGTCAATCAGACACCGAGCAGTACTTC | CASSQSDTEQYF
TRBJ1-1 | TRBV7-9 | NA | NA | TGTGCCAGCACCGCCTACGCTTTCTTT | CASTAYAFF
TRBJ2-7 | TRBV7-3 | few | NA | TGTGCCAGCAGCCCAGAAGCGAACTCCTACGAGCAGTACTTC | CASSPEANSYEQYF
TRBJ2-2 | TRBV29-1 | NA | TRBD1 | TGCAGCGTTTCCCGACAGGGGCAAAGCGGGGAGCTGTTTTTT | CSVSRQGQSGELFF
TRBJ2-7 | TRBV10-3 | NA | TRBD2 | TGTGCCATCAGTGGCTCAGCTAGCGGAACGTCGAGATCCTACGAGCAGTACTTC | CAISGSASGTSRSYEQYF
TRBJ1-3 | TRBV6-1 | NA | TRBD1 | TGTGCCAGCAGTATGGACAGGTTGGGAAACACCATATATTTT | CASSMDRLGNTIYF
TRBJ2-7 | TRBV6-5 | NA | TRBD2 | TGTGCCAGCAGTTACCTCCCGGGACTAGTCTACGAGCAGTACTTC | CASSYLPGLVYEQYF
TRBJ2-7 | TRBV7-6 | NA | TRBD1 | TGTGCCAGCAGTAACACAGGGGGCGAGCAGTACTTC | CASSNTGGEQYF
TRBJ2-5 | TRBV7-2 | once | NA | TGTGCCAGCAGCTTATATCCCCAAGAGACCCAGTACTTC | CASSLYPQETQYF
TRBJ1-6 | TRBV6-5 | few | NA | TGTGCCAGCAGTTATAGGGGGGGTGATTCACCCCTCCACTTT | CASSYRGGDSPLHF
TRBJ2-2 | TRBV5-5 | NA | TRBD2 | TGTGCCAGCAGGCCTGGACTAGCGGGAGGGCCCAGGGGCACCGGGGAGCTGTTTTTT | CASRPGLAGGPRGTGELFF
TRBJ2-1 | TRBV5-1 | few | TRBD2 | TGCGCCAGCAGCTTGGGTGGTAGCGGGAGGTTTTCCTACAATGAGCAGTTCTTC | CASSLGGSGRFSYNEQFF
TRBJ1-5 | TRBV29-1 | few | TRBD1 | TGCAGCGTTCAGGACAGGGGCGGTCAGCCCCAGCATTTT | CSVQDRGGQPQHF
TRBJ1-4 | TRBV6-1 | NA | NA | TGTGCCAGCAGTTATGGCAGGAATGAAAAACTGTTTTTT | CASSYGRNEKLFF